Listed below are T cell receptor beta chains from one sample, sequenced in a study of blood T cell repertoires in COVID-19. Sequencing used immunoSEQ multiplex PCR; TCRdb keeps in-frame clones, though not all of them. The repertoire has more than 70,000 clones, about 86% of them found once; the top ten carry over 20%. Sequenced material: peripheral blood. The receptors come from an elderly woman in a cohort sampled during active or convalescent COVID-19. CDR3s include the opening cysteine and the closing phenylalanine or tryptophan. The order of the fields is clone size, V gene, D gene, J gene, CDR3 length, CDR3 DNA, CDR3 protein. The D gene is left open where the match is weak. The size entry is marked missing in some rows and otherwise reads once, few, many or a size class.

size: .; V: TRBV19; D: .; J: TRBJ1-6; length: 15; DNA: TGTGCCAGTACCGATGTCGCGGGTAATAATTCACCCCTCCACTTT; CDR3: CASTDVAGNNSPLHF
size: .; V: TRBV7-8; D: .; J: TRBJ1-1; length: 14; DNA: TGTGCCAGCAGCTTAGTATGGCCGAACACTGAAGCTTTCTTT; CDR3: CASSLVWPNTEAFF
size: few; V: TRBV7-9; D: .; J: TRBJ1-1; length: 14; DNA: TGTGCCAGCAGCTTAGCATCCATGAACACTGAAGCTTTCTTT; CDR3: CASSLASMNTEAFF
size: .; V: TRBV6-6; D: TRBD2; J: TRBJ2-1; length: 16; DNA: TGTGCCAGCAGTCTCCGTAGCGGGGGAGGCGTCAATGAGCAGTTCTTC; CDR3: CASSLRSGGGVNEQFF
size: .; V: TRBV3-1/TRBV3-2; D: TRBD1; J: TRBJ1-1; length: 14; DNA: TGTGCCAGCAGCACAGGGACAGGGAACACTGAAGCTTTCTTT; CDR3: CASSTGTGNTEAFF
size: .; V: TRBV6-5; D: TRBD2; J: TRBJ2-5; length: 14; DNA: TGTGCCAGCACACGTATTCTAGCGGAAGAGACCCAGTACTTC; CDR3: CASTRILAEETQYF
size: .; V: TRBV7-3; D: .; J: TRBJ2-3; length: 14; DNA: TGTGCCAGCAGCCCCCCGGGTCAGAGCCATACGCAGTATTTT; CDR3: CASSPPGQSHTQYF
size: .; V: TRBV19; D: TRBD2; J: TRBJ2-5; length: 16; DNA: TGTGCCAGTAGCTACGCCCTAGCGGGAGGAAAAGAGACCCAGTACTTC; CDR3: CASSYALAGGKETQYF
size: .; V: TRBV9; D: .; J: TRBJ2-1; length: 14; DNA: TGTGCCGGCAGCGTAGTGGCAGGGGGGAATGAGCAGTTCTTC; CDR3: CAGSVVAGGNEQFF
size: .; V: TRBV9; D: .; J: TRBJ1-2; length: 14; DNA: TGTGCCAGCAGCGTTTCCGGGAGGGGCTATGGCTACACCTTC; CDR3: CASSVSGRGYGYTF
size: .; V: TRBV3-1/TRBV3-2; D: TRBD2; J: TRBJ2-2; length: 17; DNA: TGTGCCAGCAGCCAAGATCGCCGGCCTAGCGGGACCGGGGAGCTGTTTTTT; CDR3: CASSQDRRPSGTGELFF
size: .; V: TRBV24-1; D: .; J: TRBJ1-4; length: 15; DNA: TGTGCCACCAGTGCATTGGTAGGGGATGGTGAAAAACTGTTTTTT; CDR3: CATSALVGDGEKLFF
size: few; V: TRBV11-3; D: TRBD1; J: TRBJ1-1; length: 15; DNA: TGTGCCAGCAGCCCCTACGACAGGGTCTACACTGAAGCTTTCTTT; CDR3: CASSPYDRVYTEAFF
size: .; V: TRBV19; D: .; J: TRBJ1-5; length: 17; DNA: TGTGCCAGTAGTATAAGTCCCTCGCGGCGAGGCAATCAGCCCCAGCATTTT; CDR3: CASSISPSRRGNQPQHF
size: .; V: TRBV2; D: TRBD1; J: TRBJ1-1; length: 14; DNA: TGTGCCAGCACCAGAGTTACAGGGGACACTGAAGCTTTCTTT; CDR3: CASTRVTGDTEAFF
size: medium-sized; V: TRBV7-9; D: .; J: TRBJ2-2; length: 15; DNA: TGTGCCAGCAGCCTGACAGCAGTGGACACCGGGGAGCTGTTTTTT; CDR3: CASSLTAVDTGELFF
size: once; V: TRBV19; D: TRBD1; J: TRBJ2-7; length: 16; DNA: TGTGCCAGTAGTATAGCCGGGACAGGGGCCTACTACGAGCAGTACTTC; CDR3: CASSIAGTGAYYEQYF
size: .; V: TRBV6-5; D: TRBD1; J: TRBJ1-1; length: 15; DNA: TGTGCCAGCAGTTTCACAGGGGGCGGGGGCACTGAAGCTTTCTTT; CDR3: CASSFTGGGGTEAFF
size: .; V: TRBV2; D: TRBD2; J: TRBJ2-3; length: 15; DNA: TGTGCCAGCAGTGAAGGGGGAGGGCCGATAGATACGCAGTATTTT; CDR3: CASSEGGGPIDTQYF
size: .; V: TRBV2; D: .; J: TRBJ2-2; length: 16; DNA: TGTGCCAGCAGTGAACGAAGGCAGGCGGGCGTGTTGGAGCTGTTTTTT; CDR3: CASSERRQAGVLELFF
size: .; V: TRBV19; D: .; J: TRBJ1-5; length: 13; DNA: TGTGCCAGTAGTATAGGGGCGATTGAGCCCCAGCATTTT; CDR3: CASSIGAIEPQHF
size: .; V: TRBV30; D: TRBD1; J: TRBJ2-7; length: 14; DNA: TGTGCCTGGAGAGGGTTGGGACAGTACTACGAGCAGTACTTC; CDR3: CAWRGLGQYYEQYF
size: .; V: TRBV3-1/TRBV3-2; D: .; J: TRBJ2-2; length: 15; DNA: TGTGCCAGCAGTCTGGAAAGCGTATACACCGGGGAGCTGTTTTTT; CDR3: CASSLESVYTGELFF
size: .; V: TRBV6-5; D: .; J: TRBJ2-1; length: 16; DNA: TGTGCCAGCAGTTACTTGGCGACTAGGACAATCAATGAGCAGTTCTTC; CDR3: CASSYLATRTINEQFF
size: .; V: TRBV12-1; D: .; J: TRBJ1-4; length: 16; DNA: TGTGCCAGCAGCTTTGACCCGGTCGCCACTAATGAAAAACTGTTTTTT; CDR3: CASSFDPVATNEKLFF
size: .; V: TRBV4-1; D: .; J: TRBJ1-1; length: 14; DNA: TGCGCCAGCAGCCACGGGAGGGGGGGGACTGAAGCTTTCTTT; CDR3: CASSHGRGGTEAFF
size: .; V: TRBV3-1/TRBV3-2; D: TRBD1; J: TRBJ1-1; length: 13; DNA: TGTGCCAGCAGCCGTCAGGGGGGTACTGAAGCTTTCTTT; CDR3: CASSRQGGTEAFF
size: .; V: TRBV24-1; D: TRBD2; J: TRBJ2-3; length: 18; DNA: TGTGCCACCAGTGCAACTAGCGGGAGGGCCGGGTTCACAGATACGCAGTATTTT; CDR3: CATSATSGRAGFTDTQYF
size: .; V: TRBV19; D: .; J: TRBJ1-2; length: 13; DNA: TGTGCCAGTATGAGAAGGGGTTGGAGTGGCTACACCTTC; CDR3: CASMRRGWSGYTF
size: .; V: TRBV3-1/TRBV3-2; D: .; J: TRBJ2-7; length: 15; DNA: TGTGCCAGCAGCCACCGCGGTAGGTTATCCTACGAGCAGTACTTC; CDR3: CASSHRGRLSYEQYF
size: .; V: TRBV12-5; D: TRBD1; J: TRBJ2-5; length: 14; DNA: TGTGCTAGTGGTTCGGGACAGGGAGGAGAGACCCAGTACTTC; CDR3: CASGSGQGGETQYF
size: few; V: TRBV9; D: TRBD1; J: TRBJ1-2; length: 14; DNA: TGTGCCAGCAGCCCGGGACAGGGGAACTATGGCTACACCTTC; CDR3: CASSPGQGNYGYTF
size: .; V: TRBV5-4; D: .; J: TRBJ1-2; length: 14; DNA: TGTGCCAGCAGCCAATACAGGATCGGCTATGGCTACACCTTC; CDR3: CASSQYRIGYGYTF
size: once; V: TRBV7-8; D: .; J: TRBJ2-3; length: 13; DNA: TGTGCCAGCAGCAAGCGGGTAATCGGTACGCAGTATTTT; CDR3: CASSKRVIGTQYF
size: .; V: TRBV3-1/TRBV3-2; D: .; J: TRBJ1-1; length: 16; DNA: TGTGCCAGCAGCCAAGATCTGCCACAGGGAAACACTGAAGCTTTCTTT; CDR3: CASSQDLPQGNTEAFF
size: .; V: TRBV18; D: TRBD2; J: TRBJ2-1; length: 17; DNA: TGTGCCAGCTCAGGGGGGGTAGCGGGCCGATCCTACAATGAGCAGTTCTTC; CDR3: CASSGGVAGRSYNEQFF
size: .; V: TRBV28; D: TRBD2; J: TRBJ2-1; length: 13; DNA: TGTGCCAGCAGTTTAGGGCTAGCGGGAGTTCCGTTCTTC; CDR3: CASSLGLAGVPFF
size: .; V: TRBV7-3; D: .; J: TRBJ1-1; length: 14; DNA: TGTGCCAGCAGCTCTGACAGGTGGGACACTGAAGCTTTCTTT; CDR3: CASSSDRWDTEAFF
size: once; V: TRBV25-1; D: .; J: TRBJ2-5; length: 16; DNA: TGTGCCAGCAGTGAATGGGGGGTTGACAGCCAAGAGACCCAGTACTTC; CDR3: CASSEWGVDSQETQYF
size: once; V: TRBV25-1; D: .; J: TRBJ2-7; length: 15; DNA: TGTGCCAGCAGAGAGACAGGATTACTCTCCTACGAGCAGTACTTC; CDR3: CASRETGLLSYEQYF
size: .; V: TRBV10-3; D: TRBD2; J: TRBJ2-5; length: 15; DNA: TGTGCCATCAGGACTAGCGGGGGGGGGCAAGAGACCCAGTACTTC; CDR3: CAIRTSGGGQETQYF
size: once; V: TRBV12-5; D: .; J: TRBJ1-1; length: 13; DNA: TGTGCTAGTGTAGGGGGAAATGGCGCTGAAGCTTTCTTT; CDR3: CASVGGNGAEAFF
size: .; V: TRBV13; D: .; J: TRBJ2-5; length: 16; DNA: TGTGCCAGCAGCCCACGCCAGGGACTCCCCGTGGAGACCCAGTACTTC; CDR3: CASSPRQGLPVETQYF
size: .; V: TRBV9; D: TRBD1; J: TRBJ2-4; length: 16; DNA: TGTGCCAGCAGCGGAGGACAGGTTCCACCGGCAAACATTCAGTACTTC; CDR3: CASSGGQVPPANIQYF
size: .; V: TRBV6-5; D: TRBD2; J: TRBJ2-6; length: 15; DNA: TGTGCCAGCCGGGGGGGACTGTCTGGGGCCAACGTCCTGACTTTC; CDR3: CASRGGLSGANVLTF
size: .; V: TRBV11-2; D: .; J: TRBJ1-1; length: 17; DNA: TGTGCCAGCAGCTTTACGTGGCAGACTAGAATGAACACTGAAGCTTTCTTT; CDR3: CASSFTWQTRMNTEAFF
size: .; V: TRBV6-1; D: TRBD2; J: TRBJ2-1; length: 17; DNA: TGTGCCAGCAGTGCTACGAGCGGGAGGCCTTCCTACAATGAGCAGTTCTTC; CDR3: CASSATSGRPSYNEQFF
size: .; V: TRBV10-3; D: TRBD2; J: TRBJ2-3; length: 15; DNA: TGTGCCATCAGTGCTAGCGGGATCATCGCAGATACGCAGTATTTT; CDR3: CAISASGIIADTQYF
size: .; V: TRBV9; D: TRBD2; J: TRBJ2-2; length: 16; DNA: TGTGCCAGCAGCGCCAGACTAGCGGGAGGGACCGGGGAGCTGTTTTTT; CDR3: CASSARLAGGTGELFF